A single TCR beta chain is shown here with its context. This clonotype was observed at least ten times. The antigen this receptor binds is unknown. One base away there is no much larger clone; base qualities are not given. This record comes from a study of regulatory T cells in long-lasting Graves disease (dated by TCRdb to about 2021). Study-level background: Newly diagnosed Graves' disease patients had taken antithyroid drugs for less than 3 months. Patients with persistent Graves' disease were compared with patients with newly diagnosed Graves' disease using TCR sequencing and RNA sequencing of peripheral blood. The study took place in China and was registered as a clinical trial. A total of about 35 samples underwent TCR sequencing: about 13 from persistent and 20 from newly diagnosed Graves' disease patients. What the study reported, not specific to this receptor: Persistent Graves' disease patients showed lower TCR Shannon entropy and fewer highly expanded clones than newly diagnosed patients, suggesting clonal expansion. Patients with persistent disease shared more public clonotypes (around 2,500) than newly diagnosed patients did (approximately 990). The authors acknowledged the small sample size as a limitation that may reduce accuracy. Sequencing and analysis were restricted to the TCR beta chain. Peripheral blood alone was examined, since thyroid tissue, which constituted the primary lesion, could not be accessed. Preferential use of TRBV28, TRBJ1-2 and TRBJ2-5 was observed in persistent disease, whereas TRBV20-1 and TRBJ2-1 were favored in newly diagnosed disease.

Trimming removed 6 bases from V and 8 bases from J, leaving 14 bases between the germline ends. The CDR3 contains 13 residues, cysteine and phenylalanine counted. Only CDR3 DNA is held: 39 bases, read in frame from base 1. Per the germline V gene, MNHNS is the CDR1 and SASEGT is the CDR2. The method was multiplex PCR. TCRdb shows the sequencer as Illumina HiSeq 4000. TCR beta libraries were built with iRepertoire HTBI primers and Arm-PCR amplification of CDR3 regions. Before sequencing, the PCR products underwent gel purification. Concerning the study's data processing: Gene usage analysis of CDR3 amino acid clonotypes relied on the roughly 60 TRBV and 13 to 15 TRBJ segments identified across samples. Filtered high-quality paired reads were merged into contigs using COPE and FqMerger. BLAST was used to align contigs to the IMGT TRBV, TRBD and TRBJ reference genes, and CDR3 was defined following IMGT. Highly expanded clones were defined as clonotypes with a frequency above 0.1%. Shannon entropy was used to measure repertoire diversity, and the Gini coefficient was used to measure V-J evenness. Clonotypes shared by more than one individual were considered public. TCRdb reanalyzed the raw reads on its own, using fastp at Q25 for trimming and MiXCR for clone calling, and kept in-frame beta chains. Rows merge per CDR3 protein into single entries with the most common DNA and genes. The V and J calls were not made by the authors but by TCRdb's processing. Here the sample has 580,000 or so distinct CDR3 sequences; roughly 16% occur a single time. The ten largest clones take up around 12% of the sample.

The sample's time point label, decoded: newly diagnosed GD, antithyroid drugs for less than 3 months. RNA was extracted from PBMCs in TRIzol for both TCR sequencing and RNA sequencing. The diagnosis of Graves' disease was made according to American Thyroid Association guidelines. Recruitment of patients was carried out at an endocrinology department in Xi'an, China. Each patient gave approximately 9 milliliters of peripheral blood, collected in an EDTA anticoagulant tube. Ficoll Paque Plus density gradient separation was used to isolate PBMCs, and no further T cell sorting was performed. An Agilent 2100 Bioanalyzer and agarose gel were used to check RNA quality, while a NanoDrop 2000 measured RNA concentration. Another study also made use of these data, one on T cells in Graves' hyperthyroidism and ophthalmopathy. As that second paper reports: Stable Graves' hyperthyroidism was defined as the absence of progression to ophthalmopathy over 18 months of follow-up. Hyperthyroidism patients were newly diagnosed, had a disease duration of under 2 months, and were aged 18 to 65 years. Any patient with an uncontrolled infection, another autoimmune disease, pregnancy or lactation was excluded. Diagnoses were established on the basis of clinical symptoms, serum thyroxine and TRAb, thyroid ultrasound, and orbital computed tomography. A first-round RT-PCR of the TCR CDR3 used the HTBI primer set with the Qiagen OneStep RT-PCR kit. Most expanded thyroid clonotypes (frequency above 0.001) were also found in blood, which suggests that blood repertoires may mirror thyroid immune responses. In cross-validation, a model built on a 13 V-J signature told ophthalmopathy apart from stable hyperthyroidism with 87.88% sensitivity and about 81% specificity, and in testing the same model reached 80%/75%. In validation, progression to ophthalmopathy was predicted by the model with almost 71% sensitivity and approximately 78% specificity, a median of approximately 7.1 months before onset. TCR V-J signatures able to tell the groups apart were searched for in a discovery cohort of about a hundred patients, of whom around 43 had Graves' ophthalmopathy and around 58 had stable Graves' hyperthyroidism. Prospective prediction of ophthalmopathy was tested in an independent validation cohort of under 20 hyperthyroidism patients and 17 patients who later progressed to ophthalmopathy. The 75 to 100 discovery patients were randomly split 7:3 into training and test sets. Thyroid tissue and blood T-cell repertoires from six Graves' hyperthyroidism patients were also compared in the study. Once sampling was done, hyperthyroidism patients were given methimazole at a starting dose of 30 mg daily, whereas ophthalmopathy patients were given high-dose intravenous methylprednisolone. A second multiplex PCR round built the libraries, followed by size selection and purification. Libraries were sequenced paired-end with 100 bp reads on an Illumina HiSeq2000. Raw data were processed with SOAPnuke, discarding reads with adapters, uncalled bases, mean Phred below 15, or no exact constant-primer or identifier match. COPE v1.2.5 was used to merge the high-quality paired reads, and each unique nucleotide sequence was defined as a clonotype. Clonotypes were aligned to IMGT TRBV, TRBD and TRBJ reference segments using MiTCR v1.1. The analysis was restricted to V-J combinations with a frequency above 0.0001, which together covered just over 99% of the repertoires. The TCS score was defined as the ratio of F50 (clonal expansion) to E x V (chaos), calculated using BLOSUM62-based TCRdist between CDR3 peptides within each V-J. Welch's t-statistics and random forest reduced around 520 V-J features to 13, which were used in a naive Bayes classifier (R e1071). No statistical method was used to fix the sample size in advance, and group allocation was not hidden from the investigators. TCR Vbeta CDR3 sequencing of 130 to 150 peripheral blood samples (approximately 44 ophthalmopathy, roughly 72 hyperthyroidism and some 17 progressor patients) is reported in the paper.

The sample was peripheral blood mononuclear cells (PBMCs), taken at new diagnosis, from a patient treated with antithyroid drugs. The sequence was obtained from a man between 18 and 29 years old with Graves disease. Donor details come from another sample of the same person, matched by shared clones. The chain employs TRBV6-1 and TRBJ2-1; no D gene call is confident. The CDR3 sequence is CASRPGTTYEQFF. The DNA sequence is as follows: TGTGCCAGCAGGCCGGGCACAACATATGAGCAGTTCTTC.